A selection of T cell receptor beta chains follows, all from one sample in a study of CD8 T cells in ankylosing spondylitis. TCRdb called the 5' RACE reads again in MiXCR, with one record for every CDR3 protein. The data hold 80,000 to 90,000 distinct CDR3 sequences, with around 30% observed a single time. The sequencing input was blood, either unsorted or a sorted T cell fraction (not recorded which). The receptors here all came from a male donor with ankylosing spondylitis or in good health (not recorded which). CDR3s include the opening cysteine and the closing phenylalanine or tryptophan. D genes are given only for firm matches. The listing skips clone size in some rows; elsewhere it reads once, few, many or a size class.

d_gene: -
j_gene: TRBJ1-1
v_gene: TRBV5-1
abundance: -
CDR3aa: CASSLEVEGNTEAFF
CDR3nt: TGCGCCAGCAGCTTGGAGGTGGAGGGCAACACTGAAGCTTTCTTT

d_gene: TRBD1
j_gene: TRBJ1-2
v_gene: TRBV29-1
abundance: -
CDR3aa: CSAWTGEKTAGYTF
CDR3nt: TGCAGCGCCTGGACAGGGGAGAAGACGGCGGGCTACACCTTC

d_gene: -
j_gene: TRBJ2-3
v_gene: TRBV11-1
abundance: -
CDR3aa: CASSLGRVEASQYF
CDR3nt: TGTGCCAGCAGCCTGGGCAGGGTAGAGGCGTCGCAGTATTTT

d_gene: TRBD2
j_gene: TRBJ2-1
v_gene: TRBV4-1
abundance: -
CDR3aa: CASSKRGTSGENEQFF
CDR3nt: TGCGCCAGCAGCAAGAGGGGGACTAGCGGGGAAAATGAGCAGTTCTTC

d_gene: TRBD1
j_gene: TRBJ2-1
v_gene: TRBV24-1
abundance: -
CDR3aa: CATSDAGTGRNEQFF
CDR3nt: TGTGCCACCAGTGATGCCGGGACAGGGAGGAATGAGCAGTTCTTC

d_gene: TRBD2
j_gene: TRBJ2-2
v_gene: TRBV12-5
abundance: -
CDR3aa: CASGSRPSGQAAGELFF
CDR3nt: TGTGCTAGTGGTTCGCGACCTAGCGGGCAGGCGGCCGGGGAGCTGTTTTTT

d_gene: -
j_gene: TRBJ2-7
v_gene: TRBV5-1
abundance: few
CDR3aa: CASSLELLTSFEQYF
CDR3nt: TGCGCCAGCAGCTTGGAGTTGTTAACCTCTTTTGAGCAGTACTTC

d_gene: TRBD2
j_gene: TRBJ2-1
v_gene: TRBV20-1
abundance: -
CDR3aa: CSAREEGPGLAGWYSYNEQFF
CDR3nt: TGCAGTGCTAGAGAGGAGGGACCGGGACTAGCGGGATGGTACTCCTACAATGAGCAGTTCTTC

d_gene: TRBD1
j_gene: TRBJ1-1
v_gene: TRBV5-1
abundance: -
CDR3aa: CASSPDGDRNTEAFF
CDR3nt: TGCGCCAGCAGCCCGGACGGGGACAGGAACACTGAAGCTTTCTTT

d_gene: -
j_gene: TRBJ2-2
v_gene: TRBV6-4
abundance: few
CDR3aa: CASSDRGELFF
CDR3nt: TGTGCCAGCAGCGACAGGGGGGAGCTGTTTTTT

d_gene: -
j_gene: TRBJ1-5
v_gene: TRBV27
abundance: -
CDR3aa: CASSPNRVHQPQHF
CDR3nt: TGTGCCAGCAGCCCAAACAGGGTTCATCAGCCCCAGCATTTT

d_gene: -
j_gene: TRBJ2-2
v_gene: TRBV20-1
abundance: -
CDR3aa: CSARARFDTGELFF
CDR3nt: TGCAGTGCTAGAGCCCGTTTCGACACCGGGGAGCTGTTTTTT

d_gene: -
j_gene: TRBJ2-7
v_gene: TRBV5-1
abundance: many
CDR3aa: CASRKEEMATYEQYF
CDR3nt: TGCGCCAGCAGGAAGGAGGAGATGGCCACCTACGAGCAGTACTTC

d_gene: -
j_gene: TRBJ2-7
v_gene: TRBV7-2
abundance: many
CDR3aa: CASSFLTEQYF
CDR3nt: TGTGCCAGCAGCTTTCTCACCGAGCAGTACTTC

d_gene: -
j_gene: TRBJ2-3
v_gene: TRBV5-5
abundance: many
CDR3aa: CASSPFWGGRSSTDTQYF
CDR3nt: TGTGCCAGCAGCCCCTTTTGGGGCGGAAGATCTAGCACAGATACGCAGTATTTT

d_gene: TRBD2
j_gene: TRBJ2-2
v_gene: TRBV3-1
abundance: few
CDR3aa: CASSQDSPGLAGGPGELFF
CDR3nt: TGTGCCAGCAGCCAAGATTCCCCTGGACTAGCGGGGGGGCCCGGGGAGCTGTTTTTT

d_gene: -
j_gene: TRBJ2-1
v_gene: TRBV24-1
abundance: -
CDR3aa: CATSDLGDNEQFF
CDR3nt: TGTGCCACCAGTGATTTGGGAGACAATGAGCAGTTCTTC

d_gene: -
j_gene: TRBJ2-1
v_gene: TRBV7-9
abundance: -
CDR3aa: CASSFAQRGNEQFF
CDR3nt: TGTGCCAGCAGCTTTGCCCAAAGGGGGAATGAGCAGTTCTTC

d_gene: -
j_gene: TRBJ2-3
v_gene: TRBV10-3
abundance: -
CDR3aa: CAISETPRDSLSTDTQYF
CDR3nt: TGTGCCATCAGTGAGACGCCCCGGGACTCCCTTAGCACAGATACGCAGTATTTT

d_gene: -
j_gene: TRBJ1-4
v_gene: TRBV7-2
abundance: -
CDR3aa: CASSLTRGSNEKLFF
CDR3nt: TGTGCCAGCAGCTTAACGAGGGGTTCTAATGAAAAACTGTTTTTT

d_gene: -
j_gene: TRBJ2-6
v_gene: TRBV29-1
abundance: -
CDR3aa: CSVEPSGANGLTF
CDR3nt: TGCAGCGTTGAGCCCTCTGGGGCCAACGGCCTGACTTTC

d_gene: -
j_gene: TRBJ1-1
v_gene: TRBV12-3/TRBV12-4
abundance: few
CDR3aa: CASSSQGPEAFF
CDR3nt: TGTGCCAGCAGTTCCCAGGGGCCAGAAGCTTTCTTT

d_gene: -
j_gene: TRBJ1-1
v_gene: TRBV18
abundance: -
CDR3aa: CASSPRPSLNTEAFF
CDR3nt: TGTGCCAGCTCACCACGGCCCAGCTTGAACACTGAAGCTTTCTTT

d_gene: TRBD2
j_gene: TRBJ2-3
v_gene: TRBV5-1
abundance: few
CDR3aa: CASSSGTSLSDTQYF
CDR3nt: TGCGCCAGCAGCTCCGGGACTAGCCTATCAGATACGCAGTATTTT

d_gene: -
j_gene: TRBJ2-5
v_gene: TRBV11-2
abundance: few
CDR3aa: CASSLMGQGPETQYF
CDR3nt: TGTGCCAGCAGCTTAATGGGTCAGGGGCCGGAGACCCAGTACTTC

d_gene: -
j_gene: TRBJ2-1
v_gene: TRBV7-2
abundance: few
CDR3aa: CASSLEVLREQFF
CDR3nt: TGTGCCAGCAGCTTAGAGGTGCTGCGGGAGCAGTTCTTC

d_gene: -
j_gene: TRBJ1-1
v_gene: TRBV7-9
abundance: -
CDR3aa: CASSLVRTATTFEAFF
CDR3nt: TGTGCCAGCAGCTTAGTGCGGACTGCGACGACGTTTGAAGCTTTCTTT

d_gene: -
j_gene: TRBJ2-1
v_gene: TRBV5-1
abundance: -
CDR3aa: CASSLVLARLAPDNEQFF
CDR3nt: TGCGCCAGCAGCTTGGTCTTGGCTCGGCTAGCGCCCGACAATGAGCAGTTCTTC

d_gene: -
j_gene: TRBJ2-7
v_gene: TRBV5-1
abundance: -
CDR3aa: CASSRRGFGYEQYF
CDR3nt: TGCGCCAGCAGCCGCAGGGGATTCGGCTACGAGCAGTACTTC

d_gene: -
j_gene: TRBJ2-2
v_gene: TRBV7-9
abundance: -
CDR3aa: CASSFTGELFF
CDR3nt: TGTGCCAGCAGCTTCACCGGGGAGCTGTTTTTT

d_gene: -
j_gene: TRBJ1-1
v_gene: TRBV20-1
abundance: -
CDR3aa: CSAPSRGNTEAFF
CDR3nt: TGCAGTGCACCGTCAAGGGGGAACACTGAAGCTTTCTTT

d_gene: TRBD1
j_gene: TRBJ2-3
v_gene: TRBV10-3
abundance: many
CDR3aa: CAISRTGGNTDTQYF
CDR3nt: TGTGCCATCAGTAGGACAGGGGGTAACACAGATACGCAGTATTTT

d_gene: TRBD1
j_gene: TRBJ1-1
v_gene: TRBV29-1
abundance: -
CDR3aa: CSGGTGITEAFF
CDR3nt: TGCAGCGGCGGGACAGGAATCACTGAAGCTTTCTTT

d_gene: -
j_gene: TRBJ2-1
v_gene: TRBV24-1
abundance: -
CDR3aa: CATSDLGLNEQFF
CDR3nt: TGTGCCACCAGTGATTTGGGGCTCAATGAGCAGTTCTTC

d_gene: TRBD2
j_gene: TRBJ2-7
v_gene: TRBV20-1
abundance: -
CDR3aa: CSARLTSGESYEQYF
CDR3nt: TGCAGTGCTAGATTGACTAGCGGGGAATCCTACGAGCAGTACTTC

d_gene: TRBD2
j_gene: TRBJ2-7
v_gene: TRBV2
abundance: few
CDR3aa: CASMREAGGSYEQYF
CDR3nt: TGTGCCAGCATGAGGGAAGCGGGAGGGTCCTACGAGCAGTACTTC

d_gene: TRBD2
j_gene: TRBJ2-1
v_gene: TRBV7-3
abundance: -
CDR3aa: CASSPLAGVDEQFF
CDR3nt: TGTGCCAGCAGTCCTCTAGCGGGAGTGGATGAGCAGTTCTTC

d_gene: TRBD2
j_gene: TRBJ2-3
v_gene: TRBV5-1
abundance: few
CDR3aa: CASSGGSADTQYF
CDR3nt: TGCGCCAGCAGCGGCGGGAGCGCAGATACGCAGTATTTT

d_gene: -
j_gene: TRBJ1-2
v_gene: TRBV5-1
abundance: -
CDR3aa: CASSVLGSFYGYTF
CDR3nt: TGCGCCAGCAGCGTATTAGGATCATTCTATGGCTACACCTTC

d_gene: TRBD2
j_gene: TRBJ2-1
v_gene: TRBV3-1
abundance: -
CDR3aa: CASSQPLAAYYNEQFF
CDR3nt: TGTGCCAGCAGCCAGCCACTAGCGGCCTACTACAATGAGCAGTTCTTC

d_gene: -
j_gene: TRBJ2-5
v_gene: TRBV20-1
abundance: -
CDR3aa: CSARDEREYGRQVVETQYF
CDR3nt: TGCAGTGCTAGAGACGAAAGAGAGTATGGCAGACAAGTAGTGGAGACCCAGTACTTC

d_gene: -
j_gene: TRBJ2-5
v_gene: TRBV12-3/TRBV12-4
abundance: -
CDR3aa: CASSFGGSEETQYF
CDR3nt: TGTGCCAGCAGTTTTGGGGGGAGTGAAGAGACCCAGTACTTC

d_gene: TRBD1
j_gene: TRBJ1-3
v_gene: TRBV18
abundance: -
CDR3aa: CASSPRQGAGNTIYF
CDR3nt: TGTGCCAGCTCACCTAGACAGGGGGCCGGAAACACCATATATTTT

d_gene: TRBD1
j_gene: TRBJ2-1
v_gene: TRBV5-1
abundance: -
CDR3aa: CASSFLSLDRGDEQFF
CDR3nt: TGCGCCAGCAGCTTCTTAAGCCTTGACAGGGGGGATGAGCAGTTCTTC